This T cell receptor (beta chain) was found in a study of T cells in pancreatic ductal adenocarcinoma. General study findings and limits: Enrichment of CD45RO+ effector over naive T cells in tumors may bias clonality. The resected cohort was biased toward the minority with early-stage disease. No significant tumor-blood clonality difference; means were about 0.12 and 0.073.

Selected pancreatic ductal adenocarcinoma patients had undergone surgery without neoadjuvant therapy. The CDR3 runs to 15 residues. Germline V gives CDR1 LNHDA, CDR2 SQIVND (reference sequence). V was clipped by 1 base and J by 9 bases, with 19 bases between them. With regard to this clone: Its target is unknown.

Repertoires were generated with immunoSEQ multiplex PCR, while TCRdb's copy carries only in-frame clones and drops some. The sample lists around 94,000 clones, 90% to 95% seen once, with around 3.2% in the top ten. The receptor was isolated from a human donor with pancreatic ductal adenocarcinoma. The sample taken for sequencing was PBMCs. The chain carries TRBV19 and TRBJ2-7; D perhaps matches TRBD2 (6 bases). The CDR3 loop is CASSIGLAATSRQYF. The CDR3 DNA follows: TGTGCCAGTAGTATAGGTTTAGCGGCTACGAGTCGGCAGTACTTC.